This TCR beta chain originates from a study of cytomegalovirus exposure and HLA in healthy donors. Likely unrecorded immune exposures existed in these nominally healthy donors. Primers: 60 Vbeta forward and 13 Jbeta reverse. Sequencing used immunoSEQ multiplex PCR; TCRdb keeps in-frame clones, though not all of them. Of fewer than 70,000 clones detected, roughly 80% appear once; the ten largest clones hold nearly 4%. Study observations and caveats: The authors listed roughly 150 TCR beta chains as cytomegalovirus-associated. Rare sequences made up most TCRs, while some public TCRs were found in many donors. At a 0.05 false discovery rate, a later analysis found 18,000 or so TCR beta sequences to be associated with HLA alleles.

The CDR3 loop spans 16 amino acids. V was clipped by 1 base and J by 6 bases; unmatched bases: 7. CDR1 is MNHEY and CDR2 is SMNVEV in the germline V gene (reference sequence). A remark on this clone: The antigen remains undetermined.

Input material: PBMCs. This sequence originates from a middle-aged woman in good health and CMV-seronegative. The V call is TRBV27, the J call TRBJ1-5; 9 nucleotides line up with TRBD1. CDR3 nucleotides: TGTGCCAGCAGTTTATATCCGACAGGGGGAGGTCAGCCCCAGCATTTT. It specifies CASSLYPTGGGQPQHF.